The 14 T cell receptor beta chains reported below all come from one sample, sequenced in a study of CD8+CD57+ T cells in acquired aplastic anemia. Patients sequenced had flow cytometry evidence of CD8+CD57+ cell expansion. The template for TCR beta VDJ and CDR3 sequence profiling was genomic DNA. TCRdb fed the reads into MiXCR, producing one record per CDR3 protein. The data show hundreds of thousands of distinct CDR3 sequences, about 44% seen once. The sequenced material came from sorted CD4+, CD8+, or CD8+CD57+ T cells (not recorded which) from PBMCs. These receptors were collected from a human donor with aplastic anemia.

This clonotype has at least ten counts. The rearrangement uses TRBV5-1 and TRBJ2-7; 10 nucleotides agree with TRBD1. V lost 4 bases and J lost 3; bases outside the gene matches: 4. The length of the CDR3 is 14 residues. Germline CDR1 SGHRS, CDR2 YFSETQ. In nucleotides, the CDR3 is TGCGCCAGCAGCACGGGACAGGGGTTCTACGAGCAGTACTTC. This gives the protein CASSTGQGFYEQYF. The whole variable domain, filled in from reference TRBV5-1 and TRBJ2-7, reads KAGVTQTPRYLIKTRGQQVTLSCSPISGHRSVSWYQQTPGQGLQFLFEYFSETQRNKGNFPGRFSGRQFSNSRSEMNVSTLELGDSALYLCASSTGQGFYEQYFGPGTRLTVT.

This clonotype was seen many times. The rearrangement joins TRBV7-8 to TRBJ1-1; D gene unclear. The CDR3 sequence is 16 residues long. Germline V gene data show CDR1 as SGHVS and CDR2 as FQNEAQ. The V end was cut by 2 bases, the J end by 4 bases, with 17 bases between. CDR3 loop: CASSLQVIWRPTEAFF. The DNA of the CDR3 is TGTGCCAGCAGCTTACAGGTTATCTGGCGTCCCACTGAAGCTTTCTTT. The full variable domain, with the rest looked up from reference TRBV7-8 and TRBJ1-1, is GAGVSQSPRYKVAKRGQDVALRCDPISGHVSLFWYQQALGQGPEFLTYFQNEAQLDKSGLPSDRFFAERPEGSVSTLKIQRTQQEDSAVYLCASSLQVIWRPTEAFFGQGTRLTVV.

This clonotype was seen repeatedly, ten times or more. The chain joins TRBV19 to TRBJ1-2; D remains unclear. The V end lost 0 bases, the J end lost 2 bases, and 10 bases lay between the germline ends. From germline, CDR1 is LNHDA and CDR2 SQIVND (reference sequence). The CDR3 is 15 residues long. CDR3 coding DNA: TGTGCCAGTAGTATAGAGGAGGGAACAAACTATGGCTACACCTTC. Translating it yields CASSIEEGTNYGYTF.

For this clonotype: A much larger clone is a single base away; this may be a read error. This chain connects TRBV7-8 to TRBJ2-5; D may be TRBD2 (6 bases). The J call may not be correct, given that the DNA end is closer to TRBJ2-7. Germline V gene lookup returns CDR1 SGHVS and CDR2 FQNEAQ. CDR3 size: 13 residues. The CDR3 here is CASRRGLTYEQYF. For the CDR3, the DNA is TGTGCCAGCAGGCGGGGCTTAACCTACGAGCAGTACTTC.

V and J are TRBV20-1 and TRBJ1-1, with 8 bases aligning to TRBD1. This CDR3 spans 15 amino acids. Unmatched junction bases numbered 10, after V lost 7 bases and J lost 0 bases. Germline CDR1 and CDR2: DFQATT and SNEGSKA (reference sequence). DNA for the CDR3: TGCAGTGTTAGGACAGGGTCCTATATGAACACTGAAGCTTTCTTT. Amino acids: CSVRTGSYMNTEAFF.

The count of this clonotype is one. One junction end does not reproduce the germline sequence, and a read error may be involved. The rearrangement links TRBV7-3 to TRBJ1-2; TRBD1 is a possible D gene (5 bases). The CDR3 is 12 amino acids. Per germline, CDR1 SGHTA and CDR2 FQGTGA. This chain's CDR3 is CASSQEETAYTF. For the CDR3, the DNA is TGCGCCAGCAGCCAAGAGGAGACAGCCTACACCTTC.

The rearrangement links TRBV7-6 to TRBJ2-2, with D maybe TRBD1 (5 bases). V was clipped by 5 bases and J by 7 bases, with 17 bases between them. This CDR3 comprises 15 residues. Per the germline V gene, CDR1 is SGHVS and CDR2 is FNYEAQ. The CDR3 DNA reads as TGTGCCAGCAGCGACGACCCAGGGTTGGGCGGGGAGCTGTTTTTT. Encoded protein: CASSDDPGLGGELFF. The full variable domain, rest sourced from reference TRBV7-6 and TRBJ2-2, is GAGVSQSPRYKVTKRGQDVALRCDPISGHVSLYWYRQALGQGPEFLTYFNYEAQQDKSGLPNDRFSAERPEGSISTLTIQRTEQRDSAMYRCASSDDPGLGGELFFGEGSRLTVL.

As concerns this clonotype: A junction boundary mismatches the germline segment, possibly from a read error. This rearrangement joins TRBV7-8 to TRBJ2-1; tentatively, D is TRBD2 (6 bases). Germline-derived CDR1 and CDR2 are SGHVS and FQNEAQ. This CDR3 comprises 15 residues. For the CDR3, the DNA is TGTGCCAGCAGCTTAGTGGGAGGCTCCTACGATGAGCAGTTCTTC. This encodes CASSLVGGSYDEQFF.

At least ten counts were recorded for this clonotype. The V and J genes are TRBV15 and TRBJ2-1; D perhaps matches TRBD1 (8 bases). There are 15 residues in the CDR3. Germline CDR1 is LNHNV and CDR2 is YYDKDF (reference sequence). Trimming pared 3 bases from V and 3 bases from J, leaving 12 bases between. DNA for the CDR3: TGTGCCACCAGCAGGGACAGGGAGGGCTACAATGAGCAGTTCTTC. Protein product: CATSRDREGYNEQFF.

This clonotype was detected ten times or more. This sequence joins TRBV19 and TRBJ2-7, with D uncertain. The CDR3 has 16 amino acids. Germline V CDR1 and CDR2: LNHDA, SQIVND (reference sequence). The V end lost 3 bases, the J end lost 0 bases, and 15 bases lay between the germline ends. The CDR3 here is CASSIRDRSSSYEQYF. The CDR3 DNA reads TGTGCCAGTAGTATCCGCGACCGTTCGAGCTCCTACGAGCAGTACTTC.

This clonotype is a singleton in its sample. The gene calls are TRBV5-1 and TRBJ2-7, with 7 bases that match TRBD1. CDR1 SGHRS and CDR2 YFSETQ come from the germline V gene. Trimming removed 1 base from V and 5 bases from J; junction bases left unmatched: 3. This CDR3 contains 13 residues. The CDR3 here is CASSLLQGNEQYF. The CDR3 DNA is TGCGCCAGCAGCTTGCTACAGGGGAACGAGCAGTACTTC.

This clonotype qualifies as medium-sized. CDR3 sequence: CSARGGAGGDYEQYF. CDR3 bases: TGCAGTGCTAGAGGCGGGGCGGGAGGAGACTACGAGCAGTACTTC. The chain links TRBV20-1 to TRBJ2-7; 8 positions agree with TRBD2. CDR1 and CDR2 from the germline V gene are DFQATT and SNEGSKA (reference sequence). J lost 3 bases, V lost 1 base, and 8 bases had no gene match. This CDR3 has 15 amino acids.

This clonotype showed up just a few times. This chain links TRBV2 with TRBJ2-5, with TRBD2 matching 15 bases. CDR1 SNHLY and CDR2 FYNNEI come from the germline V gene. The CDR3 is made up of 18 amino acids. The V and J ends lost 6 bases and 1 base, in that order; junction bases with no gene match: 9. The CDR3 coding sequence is TGTGCCAGCAGCCCCATAGGGACTAGCGGGAGGCGCCAAGAGACCCAGTACTTC. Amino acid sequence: CASSPIGTSGRRQETQYF.

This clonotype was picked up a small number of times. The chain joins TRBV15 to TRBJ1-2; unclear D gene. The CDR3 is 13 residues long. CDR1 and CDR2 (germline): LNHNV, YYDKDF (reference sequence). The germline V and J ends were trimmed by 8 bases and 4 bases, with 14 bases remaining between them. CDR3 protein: CATSRGAIYGYTF. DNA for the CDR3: TGTGCCACCTCCCGAGGCGCGATCTATGGCTACACCTTC.